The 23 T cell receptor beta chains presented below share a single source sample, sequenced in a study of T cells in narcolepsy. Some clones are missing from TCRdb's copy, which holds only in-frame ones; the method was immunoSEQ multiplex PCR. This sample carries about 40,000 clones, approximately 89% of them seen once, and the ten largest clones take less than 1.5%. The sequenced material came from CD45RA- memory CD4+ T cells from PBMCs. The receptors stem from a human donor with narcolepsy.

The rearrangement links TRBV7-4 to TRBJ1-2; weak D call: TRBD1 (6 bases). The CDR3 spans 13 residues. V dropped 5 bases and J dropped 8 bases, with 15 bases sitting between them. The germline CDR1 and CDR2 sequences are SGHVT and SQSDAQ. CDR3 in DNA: TGTGCCAGCAGCGGAGGGGGACCTCTCGGCTACACCTTC. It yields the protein CASSGGGPLGYTF.

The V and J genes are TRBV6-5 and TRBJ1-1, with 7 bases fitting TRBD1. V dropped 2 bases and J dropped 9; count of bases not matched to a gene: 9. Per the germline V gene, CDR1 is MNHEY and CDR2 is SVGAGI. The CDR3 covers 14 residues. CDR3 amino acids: CASSYEFRGQKAFF. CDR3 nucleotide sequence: TGTGCCAGCAGTTACGAGTTTAGGGGACAGAAAGCTTTCTTT.

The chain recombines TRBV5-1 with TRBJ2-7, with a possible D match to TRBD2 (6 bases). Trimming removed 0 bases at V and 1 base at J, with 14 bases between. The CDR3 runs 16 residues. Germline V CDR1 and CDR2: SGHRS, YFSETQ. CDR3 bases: TGCGCCAGCAGCTTGGACGGCGGGACGGGTTCCTACGAGCAGTACTTC. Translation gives CASSLDGGTGSYEQYF.

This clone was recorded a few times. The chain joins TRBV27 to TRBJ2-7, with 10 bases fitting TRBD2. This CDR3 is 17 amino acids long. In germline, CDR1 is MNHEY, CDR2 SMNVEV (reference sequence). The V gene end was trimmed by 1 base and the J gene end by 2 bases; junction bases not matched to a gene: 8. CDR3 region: CASSLLPSGRRAYEQYF. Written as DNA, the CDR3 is TGTGCCAGCAGTTTATTGCCTAGCGGGAGACGAGCCTACGAGCAGTACTTC.

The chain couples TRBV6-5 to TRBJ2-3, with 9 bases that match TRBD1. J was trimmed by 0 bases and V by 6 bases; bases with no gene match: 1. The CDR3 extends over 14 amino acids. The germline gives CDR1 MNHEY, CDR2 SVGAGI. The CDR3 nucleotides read TGTGCCAGCAGCGACAGGGGGAGCACAGATACGCAGTATTTT. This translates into CASSDRGSTDTQYF.

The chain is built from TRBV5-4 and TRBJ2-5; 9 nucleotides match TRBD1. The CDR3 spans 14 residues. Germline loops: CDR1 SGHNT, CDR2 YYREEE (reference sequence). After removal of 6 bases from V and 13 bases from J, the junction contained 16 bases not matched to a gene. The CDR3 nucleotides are TGTGCCAGCACCCCATTACCGGGACAGGGCACGGGGTACTTC. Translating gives CASTPLPGQGTGYF.

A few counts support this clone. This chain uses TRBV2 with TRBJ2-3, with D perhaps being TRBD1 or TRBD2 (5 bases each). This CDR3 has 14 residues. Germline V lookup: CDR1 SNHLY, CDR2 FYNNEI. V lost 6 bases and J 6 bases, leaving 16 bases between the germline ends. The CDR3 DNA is TGTGCCAGCAGAGAGGGACGGGAAGGGGATACGCAGTATTTT. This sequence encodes CASREGREGDTQYF.

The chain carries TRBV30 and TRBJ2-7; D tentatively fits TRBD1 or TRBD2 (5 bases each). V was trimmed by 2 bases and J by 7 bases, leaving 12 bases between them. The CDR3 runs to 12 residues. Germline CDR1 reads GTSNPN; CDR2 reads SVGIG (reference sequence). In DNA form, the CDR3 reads TGTGCCTGGAGTTATAGCGCAGGGGAGCAGTACTTC. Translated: CAWSYSAGEQYF.

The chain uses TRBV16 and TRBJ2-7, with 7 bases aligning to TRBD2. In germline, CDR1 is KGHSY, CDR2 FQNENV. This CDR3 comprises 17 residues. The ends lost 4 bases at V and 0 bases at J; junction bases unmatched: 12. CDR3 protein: CASSPDSLATSSYEQYF. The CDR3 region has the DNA TGTGCCAGCAGCCCAGACTCACTAGCGACGAGCTCCTACGAGCAGTACTTC.

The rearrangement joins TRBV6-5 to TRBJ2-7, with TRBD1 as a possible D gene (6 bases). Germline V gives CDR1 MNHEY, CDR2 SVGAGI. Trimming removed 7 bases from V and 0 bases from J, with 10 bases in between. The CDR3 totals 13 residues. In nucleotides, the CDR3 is TGTGCCAGCAAGCAGGGGAGCTCCTACGAGCAGTACTTC. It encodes CASKQGSSYEQYF.

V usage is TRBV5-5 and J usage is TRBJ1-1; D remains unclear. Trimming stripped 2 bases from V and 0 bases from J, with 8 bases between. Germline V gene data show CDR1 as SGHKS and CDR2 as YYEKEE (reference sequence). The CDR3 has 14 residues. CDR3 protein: CASSLSGVNTEAFF. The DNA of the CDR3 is TGTGCCAGCAGCTTAAGTGGGGTGAACACTGAAGCTTTCTTT.

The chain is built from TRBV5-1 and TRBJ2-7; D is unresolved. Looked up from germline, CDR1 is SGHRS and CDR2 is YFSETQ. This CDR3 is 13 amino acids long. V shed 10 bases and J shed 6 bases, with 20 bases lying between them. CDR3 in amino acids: CAGSPDGLGEQYF. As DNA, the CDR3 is TGCGCCGGGTCACCGGACGGTCTCGGCGAGCAGTACTTC.

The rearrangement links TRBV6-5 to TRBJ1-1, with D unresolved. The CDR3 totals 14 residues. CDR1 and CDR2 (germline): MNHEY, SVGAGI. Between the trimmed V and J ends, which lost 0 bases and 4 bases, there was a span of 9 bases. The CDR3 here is CASSYSIRTTEAFF. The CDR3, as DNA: TGTGCCAGCAGTTACTCGATCAGGACCACTGAAGCTTTCTTT.

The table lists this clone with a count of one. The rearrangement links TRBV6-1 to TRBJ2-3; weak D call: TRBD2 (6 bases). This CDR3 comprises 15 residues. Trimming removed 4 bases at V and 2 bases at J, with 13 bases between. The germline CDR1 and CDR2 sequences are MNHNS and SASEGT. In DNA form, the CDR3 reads TGTGCCAGCAGTGTAGAAGAACTAGCCACAGATACGCAGTATTTT. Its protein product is CASSVEELATDTQYF.

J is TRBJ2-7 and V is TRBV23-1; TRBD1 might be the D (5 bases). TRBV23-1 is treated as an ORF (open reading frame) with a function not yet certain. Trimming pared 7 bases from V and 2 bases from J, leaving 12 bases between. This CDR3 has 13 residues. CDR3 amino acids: CASKKDRTYEQYF. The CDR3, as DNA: TGCGCCAGCAAAAAAGACAGAACCTACGAGCAGTACTTC.

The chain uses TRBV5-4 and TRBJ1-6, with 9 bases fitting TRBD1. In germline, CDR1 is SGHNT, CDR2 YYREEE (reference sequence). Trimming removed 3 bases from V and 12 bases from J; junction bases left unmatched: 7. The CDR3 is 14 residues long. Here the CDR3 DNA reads TGTGCCAGCAGCTCGACAGGGGGTAGGGGACCCCTCCACTTT. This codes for CASSSTGGRGPLHF.

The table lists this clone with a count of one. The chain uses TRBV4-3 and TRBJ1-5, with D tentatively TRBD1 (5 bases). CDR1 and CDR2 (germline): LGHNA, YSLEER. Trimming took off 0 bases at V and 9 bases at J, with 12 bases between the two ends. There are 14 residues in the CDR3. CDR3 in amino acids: CASSQEQGEVPQHF. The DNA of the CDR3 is TGCGCCAGCAGCCAAGAGCAGGGTGAGGTGCCCCAGCATTTT.

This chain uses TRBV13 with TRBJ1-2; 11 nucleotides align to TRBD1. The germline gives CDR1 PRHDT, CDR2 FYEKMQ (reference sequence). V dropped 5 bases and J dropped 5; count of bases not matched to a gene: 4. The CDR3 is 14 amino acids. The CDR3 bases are TGTGCCAGCAGCAGGACAGGGGGCGGGTATGGCTACACCTTC. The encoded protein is CASSRTGGGYGYTF.

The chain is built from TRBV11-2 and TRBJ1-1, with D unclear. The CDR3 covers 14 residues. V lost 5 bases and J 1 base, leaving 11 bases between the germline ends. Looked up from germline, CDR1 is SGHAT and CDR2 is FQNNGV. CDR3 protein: CASSPAPKNTEAFF. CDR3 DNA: TGTGCCAGCAGCCCCGCGCCCAAGAACACTGAAGCTTTCTTT.

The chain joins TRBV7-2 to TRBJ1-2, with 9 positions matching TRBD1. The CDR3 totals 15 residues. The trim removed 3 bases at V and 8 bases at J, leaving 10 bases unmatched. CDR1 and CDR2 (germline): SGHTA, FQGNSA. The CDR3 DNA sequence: TGTGCCAGCAGCTTTTATCTACAGGGGGCGGAGGGCTACACCTTC. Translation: CASSFYLQGAEGYTF.

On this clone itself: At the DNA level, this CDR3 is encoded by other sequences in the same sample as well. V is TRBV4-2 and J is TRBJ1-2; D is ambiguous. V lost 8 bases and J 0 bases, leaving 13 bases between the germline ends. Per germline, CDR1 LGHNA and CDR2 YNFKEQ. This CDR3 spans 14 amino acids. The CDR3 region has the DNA TGTGCCAGCGGCACTGGGCAGACTAACTATGGCTACACCTTC. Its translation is CASGTGQTNYGYTF.

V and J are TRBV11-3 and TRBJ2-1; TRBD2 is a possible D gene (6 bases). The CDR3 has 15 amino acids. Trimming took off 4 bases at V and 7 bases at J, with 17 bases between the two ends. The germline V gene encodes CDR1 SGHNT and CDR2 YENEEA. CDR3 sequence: CASSSHSGLSNEQFF. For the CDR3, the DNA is TGTGCCAGCAGCTCTCATTCGGGACTGTCAAATGAGCAGTTCTTC. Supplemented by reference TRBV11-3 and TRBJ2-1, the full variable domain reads EAGVVQSPRYKIIEKKQPVAFWCNPISGHNTLYWYLQNLGQGPELLIRYENEEAVDDSQLPKDRFSAERLKGVDSTLKIQPAELGDSAVYLCASSSHSGLSNEQFFGPGTRLTVL.

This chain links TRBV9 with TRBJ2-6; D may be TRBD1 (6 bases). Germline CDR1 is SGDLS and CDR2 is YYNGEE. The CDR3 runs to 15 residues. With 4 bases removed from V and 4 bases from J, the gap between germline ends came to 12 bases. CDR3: CASSKQGTGANVLTF. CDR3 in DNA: TGTGCCAGCAGCAAACAGGGAACCGGGGCCAACGTCCTGACTTTC.